These 24 T cell receptor beta chains were all obtained from the same sample, sequenced in a study of cytomegalovirus exposure and HLA in healthy donors. Use of 60 Vbeta and 13 Jbeta primers characterized the PCR. Only in-frame clones appear in the TCRdb table, and some are missing; sequencing was by immunoSEQ multiplex PCR. Here the sample spans approximately 110,000 clones, approximately 15% being singletons. The sequencing input was PBMCs. The receptors derive from a woman aged 18-29 years in good health and CMV-seronegative.

This sequence joins TRBV7-2 and TRBJ2-5, with 8 bases aligning to TRBD2. The CDR3 is 16 amino acids. The J segment lost 2 bases and the V segment lost 1 base, leaving 6 bases of the junction unmatched. CDR1 and CDR2 from the germline V gene are SGHTA and FQGNSA. In DNA, the CDR3 is TGTGCCAGCAGCTTAGGTGCGCGGGGGGAACAAGAGACCCAGTACTTC. Translating it yields CASSLGARGEQETQYF. Full variable domain (rest looked up from reference TRBV7-2 and TRBJ2-5): GAGVSQSPSNKVTEKGKDVELRCDPISGHTALYWYRQSLGQGLEFLIYFQGNSAPDKSGLPSDRFSAERTGGSVSTLTIQRTQQEDSAVYLCASSLGARGEQETQYFGPGTRLLVL.

The chain carries TRBV19 and TRBJ2-1; D call uncertain. The V end was cut by 5 bases, the J end by 0 bases, with 8 bases between. Germline V gives CDR1 LNHDA, CDR2 SQIVND (reference sequence). The length of the CDR3 is 14 residues. CDR3: CASSPRSSYNEQFF. CDR3 nucleotides: TGTGCCAGTAGTCCACGGAGCTCCTACAATGAGCAGTTCTTC.

Note on this clone: Its ends do not fully match the called genes, so a read error is possible. The chain recombines TRBV9 with TRBJ1-1; TRBD1 is a possible D gene (6 bases). Germline V CDR1 and CDR2: SGDLS, YYNGEE. The CDR3 is 15 residues long. The CDR3 is CASTVGGQMNTEAFF. The DNA of the CDR3 is TGTGCCAGCACCGTAGGTGGACAGATGAACACTGAAGCTTTCTTT. The variable domain in full, with the rest retrieved from reference TRBV9 and TRBJ1-1, is DSGVTQTPKHLITATGQRVTLRCSPRSGDLSVYWYQQSLDQGLQFLIQYYNGEERAKGNILERFSAQQFPDLHSELNLSSLELGDSALYFCASTVGGQMNTEAFFGQGTRLTVV.

The chain links TRBV4-1 to TRBJ2-7; perhaps TRBD1 as D (6 bases). Per germline, CDR1 MGHRA and CDR2 YSYEKL. This CDR3 has 16 amino acids. V was cut by 1 base and J by 2 bases, with 15 bases left in between. In DNA, the CDR3 is TGCGCCAGCAGCCAAGCGGGCGCAGGGGCAGCCTACGAGCAGTACTTC. Amino acid sequence: CASSQAGAGAAYEQYF.

The V and J genes are TRBV5-1 and TRBJ2-1; perhaps TRBD2 as D (7 bases). Germline values: CDR1 SGHRS, CDR2 YFSETQ. CDR3 length: 17 amino acids. The V gene lost 4 bases and the J gene lost 0 bases, with 17 bases spanning the gap. CDR3 sequence reads: CASSTLGGRSSYNEQFF. Here the CDR3 DNA reads TGCGCCAGCAGCACCCTCGGGGGGCGAAGCTCCTACAATGAGCAGTTCTTC. The full variable domain, with the rest looked up from reference TRBV5-1 and TRBJ2-1, is KAGVTQTPRYLIKTRGQQVTLSCSPISGHRSVSWYQQTPGQGLQFLFEYFSETQRNKGNFPGRFSGRQFSNSRSEMNVSTLELGDSALYLCASSTLGGRSSYNEQFFGPGTRLTVL.

V gene TRBV28 combines with J gene TRBJ2-3; D unresolved. The CDR3 contains 13 residues. In germline, CDR1 is MDHEN, CDR2 SYDVKM. V shed 2 bases and J shed 4 bases, with 7 bases lying between them. The CDR3 sequence is CASSLRYPDTQYF. The CDR3 DNA reads TGTGCCAGCAGTTTACGGTACCCAGATACGCAGTATTTT.

This clone was seen more than once but under ten times. The V call is TRBV27, the J call TRBJ2-1, with 8 bases fitting TRBD2. The CDR3 has 15 residues. Unmatched junction bases numbered 6, after V lost 1 base and J lost 7 bases. Germline loops: CDR1 MNHEY, CDR2 SMNVEV (reference sequence). Written as DNA, the CDR3 is TGTGCCAGCAGTTTATTTGGGCCGGGGGGGAATGAGCAGTTCTTC. Its translation: CASSLFGPGGNEQFF.

This clone appeared a few times. This rearrangement joins TRBV2 to TRBJ1-2; TRBD1 is a possible D gene (5 bases). Germline assignment: CDR1 SNHLY and CDR2 FYNNEI. The CDR3 consists of 15 residues. Deletions cut 11 bases from V and 1 base from J, with 20 bases between. The CDR3 DNA follows: TGTGCCGCCACGTTGGGGGGGATCGGTAACTATGGCTACACCTTC. Translating gives CAATLGGIGNYGYTF.

This clone occurred a few times. The CDR3 loop reads CASRSTASGELFF. In nucleotides, the CDR3 is TGCGCCAGCAGATCGACGGCTAGCGGGGAGCTGTTTTTT. The V and J genes are TRBV10-1 and TRBJ2-2; D ambiguous. V was trimmed by 6 bases and J by 7 bases, leaving 12 bases between them. CDR1 and CDR2 (germline): WNHNN, SYGVQD (reference sequence). This CDR3 region has 13 residues.

This clone occurred a few times. The chain carries TRBV7-8 and TRBJ1-5; D not resolved. The CDR3 runs to 17 residues. V was pared by 1 base and J by 0 bases, with 13 bases between. Germline loops: CDR1 SGHVS, CDR2 FQNEAQ. CDR3: CASSLGVRGYSNQPQHF. For the CDR3, the DNA is TGTGCCAGCAGCTTAGGAGTCCGAGGTTATAGCAATCAGCCCCAGCATTTT.

A few counts support this clone. The chain carries TRBV28 and TRBJ2-7; D uncertain. The CDR3 spans 14 residues. Germline loops: CDR1 MDHEN, CDR2 SYDVKM. V gave up 1 base and J gave up 2 bases, with 9 bases separating them. Written as DNA, the CDR3 is TGTGCCAGCAGTTTATATCCCCGTGCCTACGAGCAGTACTTC. Translating gives CASSLYPRAYEQYF.

The rearrangement joins TRBV4-3 to TRBJ1-1, with a weak D call TRBD1 (5 bases). Germline CDR1 is LGHNA and CDR2 is YSLEER. Trimming removed 2 bases from V and 10 bases from J, with 23 bases in between. The CDR3 has 16 residues. CDR3 sequence reads: CASSQSAGRSSGGAFF. DNA for the CDR3: TGCGCCAGCAGCCAATCCGCGGGGCGCTCTTCTGGTGGAGCTTTCTTT.

The rearrangement uses TRBV18 and TRBJ1-2, with unresolved D. The CDR3 has 14 residues. The V end lost 4 bases, the J end lost 4 bases, and 13 bases lay between the germline ends. Germline values: CDR1 KGHSH, CDR2 LQKENI. The chain's CDR3 is CASSQASSGYGYTF. The CDR3 nucleotides are TGTGCCAGCTCACAAGCGAGTAGTGGCTATGGCTACACCTTC.

The sample holds a few counts of this clone. The V and J genes are TRBV29-1 and TRBJ2-1, with TRBD2 matching 13 bases. The CDR3 runs 14 residues. CDR1 is SQVTM, CDR2 ANQGSEA, per germline. V lost 6 bases to trimming and J lost 4 bases; unmatched junction nucleotides: 3. CDR3 nucleotide sequence: TGCAGCGTACCGGGACTAGCGGGATACAATGAGCAGTTCTTC. This translates into CSVPGLAGYNEQFF.

This clone was recorded a few times. The chain uses TRBV30 and TRBJ2-3; no reliable D call. V lost 2 bases and J 5 bases, leaving 5 bases between the germline ends. Germline values: CDR1 GTSNPN, CDR2 SVGIG (reference sequence). The length of the CDR3 is 11 residues. CDR3 sequence: CAWSPKDTQYF. In nucleotides, the CDR3 is TGTGCCTGGAGTCCAAAAGATACGCAGTATTTT.

The chain uses TRBV5-1 and TRBJ1-6, with D possibly matching TRBD1 (5 bases). The CDR3 extends over 14 amino acids. The V end was cut by 4 bases, the J end by 6 bases, with 11 bases between. Per the germline V gene, CDR1 is SGHRS and CDR2 is YFSETQ. In DNA, the CDR3 is TGCGCCAGCAGCAGAGACAGACCTAATTCACCCCTCCACTTT. This encodes CASSRDRPNSPLHF. Using reference TRBV5-1 and TRBJ1-6 for the parts outside the CDR3, the full variable domain is KAGVTQTPRYLIKTRGQQVTLSCSPISGHRSVSWYQQTPGQGLQFLFEYFSETQRNKGNFPGRFSGRQFSNSRSEMNVSTLELGDSALYLCASSRDRPNSPLHFGNGTRLTVT.

This clone was picked up a small number of times. The chain carries TRBV18 and TRBJ1-1; tentatively, D is TRBD1 (5 bases). This CDR3 is built from 13 residues. Germline CDR1 reads KGHSH; CDR2 reads LQKENI. V was cut by 5 bases and J by 1 base, with 8 bases left in between. DNA for the CDR3: TGTGCCAGCTCATGGGGCCGGAACACTGAAGCTTTCTTT. Residues: CASSWGRNTEAFF.

This sequence joins TRBV28 and TRBJ2-7; TRBD1 matches 7 bases. The CDR3 length is 15 residues. CDR1 and CDR2 from the germline V gene are MDHEN and SYDVKM. V shed 6 bases and J 0 bases; nucleotides not matched to a gene: 8. This CDR3 is CASRLGTVSSYEQYF. DNA for the CDR3: TGTGCCAGCAGGCTAGGGACAGTGAGCTCCTACGAGCAGTACTTC.

This clone came up a few times. The chain links TRBV2 to TRBJ2-6; 10 nucleotides align to TRBD2. Unmatched junction bases numbered 17, after V lost 6 bases and J lost 6 bases. CDR3 length: 19 residues. Germline V lookup: CDR1 SNHLY, CDR2 FYNNEI. The CDR3 coding sequence is TGTGCCAGCAGGGAACCCGGGACTAGCGCCCGGGTTAAGGCCAACGTCCTGACTTTC. Translation gives CASREPGTSARVKANVLTF.

The chain uses TRBV6-5 and TRBJ2-3; possibly TRBD1 for D (5 bases). V lost 8 bases, J lost 1 base, and 10 bases lay in between. The CDR3 extends over 13 amino acids. Germline V gene lookup returns CDR1 MNHEY and CDR2 SVGAGI. For the CDR3, the DNA is TGTGCCAGCGGAAGGGGCCGCACAGATACGCAGTATTTT. Amino acids: CASGRGRTDTQYF.

The chain combines TRBV7-2 with TRBJ1-4; D might be TRBD1 (5 bases). Germline CDR1 SGHTA, CDR2 FQGNSA. The CDR3 loop spans 16 amino acids. V dropped 1 base and J dropped 0 bases, with 9 bases sitting between them. The CDR3 loop reads CASSLGGGTTNEKLFF. CDR3 bases: TGTGCCAGCAGCTTAGGTGGGGGGACAACTAATGAAAAACTGTTTTTT. The full variable domain, rest sourced from reference TRBV7-2 and TRBJ1-4, is GAGVSQSPSNKVTEKGKDVELRCDPISGHTALYWYRQSLGQGLEFLIYFQGNSAPDKSGLPSDRFSAERTGGSVSTLTIQRTQQEDSAVYLCASSLGGGTTNEKLFFGSGTQLSVL.

The rearrangement uses TRBV2 and TRBJ1-6, with D hard to call. CDR1 and CDR2 (germline): SNHLY, FYNNEI. V was clipped by 5 bases and J by 7 bases, with 9 bases between them. The CDR3 loop spans 13 amino acids. CDR3 nucleotides: TGTGCCAGCAGTCCAGAAACAAATTCACCCCTCCACTTT. Translation gives CASSPETNSPLHF.

This clone has a handful of counts. The chain is built from TRBV30 and TRBJ2-1; TRBD2 aligns across 14 bases. This CDR3 has 20 amino acids. CDR1 is GTSNPN and CDR2 is SVGIG in the germline V gene (reference sequence). The V segment lost 0 bases and the J segment 0 bases; nucleotides outside the gene matches: 10. This CDR3 is CAWSVRDRGTSGSSYNEQFF. In DNA, the CDR3 is TGTGCCTGGAGTGTAAGGGACCGGGGGACTAGCGGGAGCTCCTACAATGAGCAGTTCTTC.

V usage is TRBV7-9 and J usage is TRBJ2-1; 8 positions agree with TRBD1. V lost 5 bases and J lost 1; bases outside the gene matches: 7. Germline V gives CDR1 SEHNR, CDR2 FQNEAQ (reference sequence). The CDR3 has 16 residues. This chain's CDR3 is CASSPLTGVSYNEQFF. The CDR3 DNA reads as TGTGCCAGCAGCCCTCTGACAGGGGTATCCTACAATGAGCAGTTCTTC.